This TCR beta chain appears in the sequencing data of a study of Graves' ophthalmopathy and Graves' hyperthyroidism. Study background: Stable hyperthyroidism denotes an absence of ophthalmopathy throughout 18 months of follow-up.

General study findings and limits: The model flagged ophthalmopathy progression at roughly 71% sensitivity and nearly 75% specificity.

This clonotype has only a few counts. Its antigen is unknown. Germline assignment: CDR1 MNHNY and CDR2 SVGAGI (reference sequence). V dropped 6 bases and J dropped 1 base, with 10 bases sitting between them. The CDR3 totals 13 residues. Amplified TCR beta CDR3 regions were obtained using RNA transcripts as template. HTBI primers were used in a first-round RT-PCR, which preceded a second-round multiplex PCR. One entry per CDR3 protein, called by TCRdb with MiXCR from the multiplex PCR reads. Of approximately 1.2 million distinct CDR3 sequences listed, 35% to 40% are singletons. Ineligible for inclusion were patients with other autoimmune diseases, uncontrolled infections, pregnancy or lactation.

V is TRBV6-6 and J is TRBJ2-7; D is unclear. The clonotype originates from an adult man with Graves' hyperthyroidism. Sequenced input: peripheral blood or thyroid tissue (not recorded which). CDR3 in amino acids: CASREAWSYEQYF. The CDR3 DNA reads TGTGCCAGCAGAGAGGCGTGGTCCTACGAGCAGTACTTC.